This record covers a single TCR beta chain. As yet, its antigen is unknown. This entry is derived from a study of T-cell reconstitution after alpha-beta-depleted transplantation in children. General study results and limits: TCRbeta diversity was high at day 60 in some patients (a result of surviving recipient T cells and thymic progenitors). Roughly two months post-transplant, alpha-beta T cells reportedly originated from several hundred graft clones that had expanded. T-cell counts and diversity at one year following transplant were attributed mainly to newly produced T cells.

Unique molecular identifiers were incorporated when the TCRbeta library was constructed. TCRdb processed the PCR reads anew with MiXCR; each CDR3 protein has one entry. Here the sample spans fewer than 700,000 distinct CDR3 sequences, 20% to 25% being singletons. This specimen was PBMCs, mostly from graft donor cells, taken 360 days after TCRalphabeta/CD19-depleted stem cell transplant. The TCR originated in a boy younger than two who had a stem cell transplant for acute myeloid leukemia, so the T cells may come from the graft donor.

The CDR3 region is CASSVLAGGPIGEQFF. CDR3 nucleotide sequence: TGTGCCAGCAGCGTTCTAGCGGGGGGGCCGATCGGTGAGCAGTTCTTC. The chain couples TRBV7-2 to TRBJ2-1; 12 bases fit TRBD2. CDR3 length equals 16 residues. V lost 5 bases to trimming and J lost 9 bases; unmatched junction nucleotides: 11. Germline CDR1 SGHTA, CDR2 FQGNSA.